Listed below are T cell receptor beta chains from one sample, sequenced in a study of cytomegalovirus exposure and HLA in healthy donors. The data were produced by immunoSEQ multiplex PCR, yet TCRdb's version contains in-frame clones alone and is incomplete. The table includes 100,000 to 150,000 clones, about 80% detected once. Specimen: PBMCs. Receptors originate from a woman between 50 and 59 years old in good health and CMV-seropositive. Each CDR3 is given with its conserved first and last residue. Fields, in order: V gene, J gene, D gene, clone size, CDR3 DNA, CDR3 protein. A D gene is named only where the DNA matches it firmly. Clone size, where shown, is once, few, many, or a class for clones that have expanded.

TRBV19	TRBJ2-7	.	.	TGTGCCAGTAGTATTGGCCCAGGGATTTCCTACGAGCAGTACTTC	CASSIGPGISYEQYF
TRBV5-1	TRBJ2-3	TRBD2	.	TGCGCCAGCAGCCGGGGGGGACCCGCCAACACAGATACGCAGTATTTT	CASSRGGPANTDTQYF
TRBV29-1	TRBJ2-7	.	.	TGCAGCGTTGTCGGTCGGGCGGGATTCAGCTCCTACGAGCAGTACTTC	CSVVGRAGFSSYEQYF
TRBV5-1	TRBJ2-3	TRBD1	.	TGCGCCAGCAGCCAGGGACAGGACACAGATACGCAGTATTTT	CASSQGQDTDTQYF
TRBV5-1	TRBJ2-7	TRBD1	once	TGCGCCAGCAGCTTTGGTACAGGGGGCTACGAGCAGTACTTC	CASSFGTGGYEQYF
TRBV9	TRBJ2-7	TRBD1	once	TGTGCCAGCAGCCCCGGGACAGGGTCGTATTACGAGCAGTACTTC	CASSPGTGSYYEQYF
TRBV4-1	TRBJ2-2	TRBD2	.	TGCGCCAGCAGCCAAGATCTAGCTAGCGGGGGGGCCCGCAGCGGGGAGCTGTTTTTT	CASSQDLASGGARSGELFF
TRBV30	TRBJ2-2	.	.	TGTGCCTGGAGTATCCAGGGAACCGGGGAGCTGTTTTTT	CAWSIQGTGELFF
TRBV4-3	TRBJ1-2	.	.	TGCGCCAGCAGCCAAAGCGGGCAGGGAGTACACTATGGCTACACCTTC	CASSQSGQGVHYGYTF
TRBV7-2	TRBJ2-7	.	.	TGTGCCAGCAGCCAGTCCCCAGGACAGTCCTACGAGCAGTACTTC	CASSQSPGQSYEQYF
TRBV5-1	TRBJ2-1	TRBD2	.	TGCGCCAGCAGCGATGGACTAGCGGGGGGCCCTTACAATGAGCAGTTCTTC	CASSDGLAGGPYNEQFF
TRBV29-1	TRBJ2-1	.	.	TGCAGCGTTGAAGATTTTGGGATGGGAGAGTTCTTC	CSVEDFGMGEFF
TRBV7-9	TRBJ2-5	.	.	TGTGCCAGCAGCCCGACTCAACAAGAGACCCAGTACTTC	CASSPTQQETQYF
TRBV6-5	TRBJ1-1	.	.	TGTGCCAGCAGTTACTCGGCAGTGAACACTGAAGCTTTCTTT	CASSYSAVNTEAFF